Below, 3 T cell receptor beta chains from the same sample are listed, as sequenced in a study of blood T cell repertoires in COVID-19. The method was immunoSEQ multiplex PCR; TCRdb's version includes in-frame clones alone and lacks a portion of them. The sample has under 65,000 clones, 81% seen once. Sequenced material: peripheral blood. All receptors come from a man between 60 and 75 years old with COVID-19, enrolled during active disease.

The genes are TRBV2 and TRBJ1-5; 9 bases are shared with TRBD1. Per germline, CDR1 SNHLY and CDR2 FYNNEI. The CDR3 is 16 residues long. V lost 6 bases, J lost 1 base, and 7 bases stayed unmatched. The CDR3 region is CASRSDRGRSNQPQHF. CDR3 bases: TGTGCCAGCAGGAGCGACAGGGGGAGAAGCAATCAGCCCCAGCATTTT.

The chain uses TRBV5-6 and TRBJ1-2; 9 bases are a match to TRBD1. The germline CDR1 and CDR2 sequences are SGHDT and YYEEEE. CDR3 length: 14 residues. Unmatched junction bases numbered 5, after V lost 2 bases and J lost 6 bases. CDR3 bases: TGTGCCAGCAGCTTCCTGGGACAGGGAGATGGCTACACCTTC. Translating gives CASSFLGQGDGYTF. The full variable domain, its missing parts supplied by reference TRBV5-6 and TRBJ1-2, is DAGVTQSPTHLIKTRGQQVTLRCSPKSGHDTVSWYQQALGQGPQFIFQYYEEEERQRGNFPDRFSGHQFPNYSSELNVNALLLGDSALYLCASSFLGQGDGYTFGSGTRLTVV.

This clone was found a few times. The V and J genes are TRBV18 and TRBJ2-2; TRBD1 aligns across 8 bases. Trimming cost V 6 bases and J 6 bases; bases outside gene matches: 9. CDR3 length: 15 amino acids. Germline lookup yields CDR1 KGHSH and CDR2 LQKENI. CDR3 in amino acids: CASSPFTDRAGELFF. CDR3 nucleotide sequence: TGTGCCAGCTCGCCGTTCACGGACAGGGCCGGGGAGCTGTTTTTT.